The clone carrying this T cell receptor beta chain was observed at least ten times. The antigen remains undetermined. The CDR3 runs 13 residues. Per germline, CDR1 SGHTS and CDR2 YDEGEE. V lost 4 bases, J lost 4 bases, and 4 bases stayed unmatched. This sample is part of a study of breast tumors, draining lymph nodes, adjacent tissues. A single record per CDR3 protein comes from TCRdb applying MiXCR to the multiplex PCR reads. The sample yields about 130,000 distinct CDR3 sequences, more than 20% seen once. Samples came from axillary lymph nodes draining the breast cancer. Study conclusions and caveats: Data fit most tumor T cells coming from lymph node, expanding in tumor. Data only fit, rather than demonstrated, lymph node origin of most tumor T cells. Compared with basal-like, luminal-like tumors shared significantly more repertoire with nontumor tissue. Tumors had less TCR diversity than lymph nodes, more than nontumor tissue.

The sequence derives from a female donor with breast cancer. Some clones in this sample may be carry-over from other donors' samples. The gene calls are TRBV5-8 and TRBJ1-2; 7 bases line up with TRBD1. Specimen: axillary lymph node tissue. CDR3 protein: CASSETGSYGYTF. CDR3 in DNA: TGTGCCAGCAGCGAGACAGGGAGCTATGGCTACACCTTC.